This TCR beta chain derives from a study of T cells in localized non-small cell lung cancer. Broader study findings: An association was observed between higher blood T cell density and longer overall survival. Among the tissues sampled, uninvolved adjacent lung had the highest T cell clonality, above tumor.

This table comes from immunoSEQ multiplex PCR, and its TCRdb copy is limited to in-frame clones, with some not included. The repertoire holds 9,400 or so clones, with around nine tenths as singletons. This CDR3 contains 12 residues. In germline, CDR1 is SQVTM, CDR2 ANQGSEA. V was trimmed by 8 bases and J by 5 bases, leaving 13 bases between them. Details on this clone: Its antigen is undetermined.

The sequenced sample was peripheral blood, obtained before any cancer treatment. The sequence was collected from a female donor at least 60 years old with stage II squamous cell lung carcinoma. The genes are TRBV29-1 and TRBJ2-1; D remains unclear. CDR3 nucleotides: TGCAGCCACCGGGCGCTACACAATGAGCAGTTCTTC. It translates to CSHRALHNEQFF.